This T cell receptor (beta chain) was sequenced during a study of shared clonotypes between healthy human individuals. Study information: Sampling drew on donors who were a couple of women and three men aged 18 to 49. Regarding the study as a whole: Sequencing depth was expected to influence donor clonotype sharing.

Sequencing used immunoSEQ multiplex PCR; TCRdb keeps in-frame clones, though not all of them. The sample consists of roughly 380,000 clones, about 97% of them appearing once. Concerning this clone: Its antigen is unidentified.

Caucasian adults living in Nashville, Tennessee, provided all samples. The CD8 memory sample joined CD45RO+ cells and CCR7-negative CD45RA+ cells. CDR3 length: 14 residues. With 5 bases removed from V and 9 bases from J, the gap between germline ends came to 17 bases. CDR1 and CDR2 from the germline V gene are LNHDA and SQIVND (reference sequence). The chain couples TRBV19 to TRBJ2-1; a possible D gene is TRBD1 (6 bases). This sequence originates from a young man in good health. Sequencing was carried out using memory CD8+ T cells sorted from blood. Subset defined: CD45RO+ cells pooled with CCR7-negative TemRA cells. CDR3 nucleotides: TGTGCCAGTAGTGGAACAGGGTCCCACGGTGAGCAGTTCTTC. The encoded protein is CASSGTGSHGEQFF.